The source of this TCR beta chain is a study of blood T cell repertoires in COVID-19. Generated by immunoSEQ multiplex PCR, the TCRdb table keeps only in-frame clones and is missing some. Of around 140,000 clones detected, roughly four fifths appear once; the ten largest clones hold 4.5%. The V gene's germline CDR1 is SGHTA and CDR2 FQGNSA. Trimming removed 4 bases at V and 1 base at J, with 11 bases between. The CDR3 has 15 residues. This clone has more than one count but fewer than ten. Specimen: peripheral blood. The gene calls are TRBV7-2 and TRBJ1-3; TRBD1 is a possible D gene (5 bases). The source is a woman older than 75 with active or convalescent COVID-19. Here the CDR3 reads CASSSGGDSGNTIYF. The CDR3 DNA reads TGTGCCAGCAGCTCCGGGGGGGATTCTGGAAACACCATATATTTT.